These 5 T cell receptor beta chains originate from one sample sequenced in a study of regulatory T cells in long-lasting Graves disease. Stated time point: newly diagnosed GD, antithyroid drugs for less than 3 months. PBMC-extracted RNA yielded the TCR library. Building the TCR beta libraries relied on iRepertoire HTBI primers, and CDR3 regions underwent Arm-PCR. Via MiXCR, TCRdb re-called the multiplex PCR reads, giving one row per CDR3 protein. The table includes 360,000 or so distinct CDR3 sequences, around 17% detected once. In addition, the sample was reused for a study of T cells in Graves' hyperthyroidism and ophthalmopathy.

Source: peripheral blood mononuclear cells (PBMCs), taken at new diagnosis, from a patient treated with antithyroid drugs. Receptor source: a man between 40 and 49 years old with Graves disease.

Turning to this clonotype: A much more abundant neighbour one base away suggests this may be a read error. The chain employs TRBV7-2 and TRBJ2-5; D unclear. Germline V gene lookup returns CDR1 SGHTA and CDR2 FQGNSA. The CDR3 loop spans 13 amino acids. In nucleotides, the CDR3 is TGTGCCAGCAGCTCCCTCGATAGAGAGACCCAGTGCTTC. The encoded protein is CASSSLDRETQCF.

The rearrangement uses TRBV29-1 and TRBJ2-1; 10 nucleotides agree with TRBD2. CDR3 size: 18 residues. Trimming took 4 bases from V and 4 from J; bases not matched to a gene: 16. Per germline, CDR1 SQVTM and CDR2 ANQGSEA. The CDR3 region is CSVGASGGPSTTYNEQFF. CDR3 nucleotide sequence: TGCAGCGTTGGCGCTAGCGGGGGCCCGAGTACGACTTACAATGAGCAGTTCTTC.

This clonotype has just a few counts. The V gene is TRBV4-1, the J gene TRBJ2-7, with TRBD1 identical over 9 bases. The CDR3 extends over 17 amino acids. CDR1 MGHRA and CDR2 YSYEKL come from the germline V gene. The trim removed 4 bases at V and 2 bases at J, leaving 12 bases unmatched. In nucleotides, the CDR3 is TGCGCCAGCAGCCCTCCAAGTGGACAGGGGTCGCCCTACGAGCAGTACTTC. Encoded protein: CASSPPSGQGSPYEQYF.

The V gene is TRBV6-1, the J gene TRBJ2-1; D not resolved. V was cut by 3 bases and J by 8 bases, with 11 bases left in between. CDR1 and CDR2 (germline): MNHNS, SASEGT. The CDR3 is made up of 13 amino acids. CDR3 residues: CASSDYSSYEQFF. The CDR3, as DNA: TGTGCCAGCAGTGATTATAGCAGCTATGAGCAGTTCTTC.

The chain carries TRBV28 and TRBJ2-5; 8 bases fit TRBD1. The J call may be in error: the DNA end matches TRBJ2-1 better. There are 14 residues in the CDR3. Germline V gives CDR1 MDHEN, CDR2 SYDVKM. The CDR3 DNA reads TGTGCCAGCAGTTTCAGGGGGCCTTACAATGAGCAGTTCTTC. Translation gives CASSFRGPYNEQFF.